This is a list of T cell receptor beta chains from one sample in a study of T cell responses to AZD1222 COVID-19 vaccine. The repertoire was sequenced with immunoSEQ multiplex PCR; TCRdb's copy has only in-frame clones and lacks some. The repertoire holds 90,000 to 120,000 clones, with just under 95% as singletons. The specimen was peripheral blood, collected on day 0 of AZD1222 vaccination. The source of these receptors is an adult in good health. Each CDR3 is given with its conserved first and last residue. Each record gives: V gene, J gene, clone size, D gene, CDR3 DNA, CDR3 protein. D genes are given only for firm matches. Only some rows state a clone size, as once, few, many or a class for expanded clones.

V: TRBV19
J: TRBJ2-2
size: -
D: -
DNA: TGTGCCAGTAGTTCTCAGGGGTGGGACACCGGGGAGCTGTTTTTT
CDR3: CASSSQGWDTGELFF

V: TRBV28
J: TRBJ2-2
size: once
D: TRBD2
DNA: TGTGCCAGCAGCCCCTTTCGGTTAGGTGGAATAGCGGGCCCCCCAAGGAAAACCGGGGAGCTGTTTTTT
CDR3: CASSPFRLGGIAGPPRKTGELFF

V: TRBV4-1
J: TRBJ2-5
size: -
D: TRBD2
DNA: TGCGCCAGCACCCCGGGGCTAGCGGAAAAGACCCAGTACTTC
CDR3: CASTPGLAEKTQYF

V: TRBV5-5
J: TRBJ1-3
size: once
D: -
DNA: TGTGCCAGCAGCTTGGGGGCTGGAAACACCATATATTTT
CDR3: CASSLGAGNTIYF

V: TRBV5-1
J: TRBJ2-5
size: -
D: -
DNA: TGCGCCAGCAGCTCGGCGGTTGGGGTCCAAGAGACCCAGTACTTC
CDR3: CASSSAVGVQETQYF

V: TRBV5-6
J: TRBJ2-3
size: -
D: TRBD1
DNA: TGTGCCAGCAGCTTGATAGGACAGGCCCACACAGATACGCAGTATTTT
CDR3: CASSLIGQAHTDTQYF

V: TRBV2
J: TRBJ2-1
size: -
D: TRBD2
DNA: TGTGCCAGAGGCCGGGGGGGAGGTTTAAATGAGCAGTTCTTC
CDR3: CARGRGGGLNEQFF

V: TRBV5-4
J: TRBJ2-3
size: -
D: -
DNA: TGTGCCAGCAGCTTGGCGGGAGAAAATACGCAGTATTTT
CDR3: CASSLAGENTQYF

V: TRBV15
J: TRBJ1-2
size: once
D: -
DNA: TGTGCCACCAGCAGAGATCGGGGAACAGTCTATGGCTACACCTTC
CDR3: CATSRDRGTVYGYTF

V: TRBV6-1
J: TRBJ1-5
size: -
D: -
DNA: TGTGCCAGCAGTGAAGCGGGGTTTTCAGGTCAGCCCCAGCATTTT
CDR3: CASSEAGFSGQPQHF

V: TRBV15
J: TRBJ2-1
size: -
D: TRBD1
DNA: TGTGCCACCAGCAGGCACCAGACAGGGGGCACGGGGAATGAGCAGTTCTTC
CDR3: CATSRHQTGGTGNEQFF

V: TRBV7-9
J: TRBJ1-2
size: -
D: -
DNA: TGTGCCAGCAGCTTTGGGCAGGGGAACTATGGCTACACCTTC
CDR3: CASSFGQGNYGYTF

V: TRBV18
J: TRBJ2-7
size: -
D: -
DNA: TGTGCCAGCTCACCACCGGCAGGGGAACCCTACGAGCAGTACTTC
CDR3: CASSPPAGEPYEQYF

V: TRBV27
J: TRBJ1-1
size: -
D: TRBD1
DNA: TGTGCCAGCAGCACCCGCGGCAGGGGGGTCGCTGAAGCTTTCTTT
CDR3: CASSTRGRGVAEAFF

V: TRBV10-3
J: TRBJ1-1
size: -
D: -
DNA: TGTGCCATCAGCGAGCGGGGTTCTGAAGCTTTCTTT
CDR3: CAISERGSEAFF

V: TRBV18
J: TRBJ1-1
size: -
D: -
DNA: TGTGCCAGCTCACCCCAAACAAGAACAGCGAACACTGAAGCTTTCTTT
CDR3: CASSPQTRTANTEAFF

V: TRBV27
J: TRBJ1-2
size: -
D: TRBD1
DNA: TGTGCCAGCAGTTTCGACAGGGTCAACTATGGCTACACCTTC
CDR3: CASSFDRVNYGYTF

V: TRBV11-3
J: TRBJ1-6
size: -
D: -
DNA: TGTGCCAGCAGCACCCGAAATTCACCCCTCCACTTT
CDR3: CASSTRNSPLHF

V: TRBV19
J: TRBJ1-1
size: -
D: TRBD1
DNA: TGTGCCAGTAGTATTGGGCAGGGGGTGAACACTGAAGCTTTCTTT
CDR3: CASSIGQGVNTEAFF

V: TRBV7-2
J: TRBJ2-5
size: -
D: TRBD1
DNA: TGTGCCAGCAGACGTGGACAGGTAGAGACCCAGTACTTC
CDR3: CASRRGQVETQYF

V: TRBV28
J: TRBJ2-7
size: -
D: -
DNA: TGTGCCAGCAGTTCGACAATCTGGGCCTCCTACGAGCAGTACTTC
CDR3: CASSSTIWASYEQYF

V: TRBV6-6
J: TRBJ2-1
size: -
D: -
DNA: TGTGCCAGCAGTTCCGGACAGAGCTCCTACAATGAGCAGTTCTTC
CDR3: CASSSGQSSYNEQFF

V: TRBV28
J: TRBJ2-3
size: -
D: TRBD2
DNA: TGTGCCAGCCTTGAAGCGGGGGGGGGCACAGATACGCAGTATTTT
CDR3: CASLEAGGGTDTQYF

V: TRBV19
J: TRBJ2-2
size: -
D: -
DNA: TGTGCCAGTAGTGGGGCAGCCTTCACCGGGGAGCTGTTTTTT
CDR3: CASSGAAFTGELFF

V: TRBV27
J: TRBJ1-1
size: -
D: -
DNA: TGTGCCAGCCGAAAACTCATGAACACTGAAGCTTTCTTT
CDR3: CASRKLMNTEAFF

V: TRBV7-2
J: TRBJ1-2
size: -
D: TRBD1
DNA: TGTGCCAGCAGCTTAGTTTCGCCAGGGGGCGGTCAAAACTATGGCTACACCTTC
CDR3: CASSLVSPGGGQNYGYTF

V: TRBV7-9
J: TRBJ2-7
size: few
D: -
DNA: TGTGCCAGCAGCTCCGCTGGGGGGGCACCCACCTACGAGCAGTACTTC
CDR3: CASSSAGGAPTYEQYF

V: TRBV7-9
J: TRBJ1-5
size: -
D: -
DNA: TGTGCCAGCAGCCCGACCAGCAATCAGCCCCAGCATTTT
CDR3: CASSPTSNQPQHF

V: TRBV27
J: TRBJ1-3
size: -
D: -
DNA: TGTGCCAGCAGTTTAAACCGGGACACCTACTCTGGAAACACCATATATTTT
CDR3: CASSLNRDTYSGNTIYF

V: TRBV19
J: TRBJ1-4
size: -
D: -
DNA: TGTGCCAGTAGGCCCCCAGCAGGGCTTGGTGAAAAACTGTTTTTT
CDR3: CASRPPAGLGEKLFF

V: TRBV6-4
J: TRBJ2-5
size: -
D: -
DNA: TGTGCCAGCAGTGACTCTTCAACGCGGGGATACCAAGAGACCCAGTACTTC
CDR3: CASSDSSTRGYQETQYF

V: TRBV14
J: TRBJ2-3
size: -
D: -
DNA: TGTGCCAGCAGCACACTGACCTTCAGCACAGATACGCAGTATTTT
CDR3: CASSTLTFSTDTQYF

V: TRBV4-3
J: TRBJ2-3
size: -
D: TRBD2
DNA: TGCGCCAGCAGCCCAACGGTACTAGCGGGAGCAGATACGCAGTATTTT
CDR3: CASSPTVLAGADTQYF

V: TRBV12-3/TRBV12-4
J: TRBJ1-2
size: -
D: -
DNA: TGTGCCAGCAGCGCTGACTGGACCCAGGGCTACACCTTC
CDR3: CASSADWTQGYTF

V: TRBV2
J: TRBJ2-6
size: -
D: TRBD2
DNA: TGTGCCAGCAGTGAAAGGCCGGGGGGCTCTGGGGCCAACGTCCTGACTTTC
CDR3: CASSERPGGSGANVLTF

V: TRBV19
J: TRBJ2-5
size: once
D: TRBD2
DNA: TGTGCCAGTAGTATAGGGGGGACTAGCGGCTTCCAAGAGACCCAGTACTTC
CDR3: CASSIGGTSGFQETQYF

V: TRBV19
J: TRBJ1-1
size: -
D: -
DNA: TGTGCCAGTAGTAGAGGACGAAGTAACCCTGAAGCTTTCTTT
CDR3: CASSRGRSNPEAFF

V: TRBV7-8
J: TRBJ1-5
size: -
D: -
DNA: TGTGCCAGCAGCTTAGTCGGTCAGCCCCAGCATTTT
CDR3: CASSLVGQPQHF

V: TRBV9
J: TRBJ1-5
size: -
D: -
DNA: TGTGCCAGCAGCGTAGAATCACCGGAAGGAGGTAATCAGCCCCAGCATTTT
CDR3: CASSVESPEGGNQPQHF

V: TRBV10-3
J: TRBJ2-5
size: -
D: -
DNA: TGTGCCATCAAGCCTAGCGCTAGGGAGACCCAGTACTTC
CDR3: CAIKPSARETQYF